Shown below are 27 T cell receptor beta chains from a single sample sequenced in a study of blood T cells in healthy people across ages. Then a second PCR, running roughly 7 to 11 cycles, was carried out with a sample-barcoded 5' primer and a J-beta primer mix. TCRdb used MiXCR to reprocess the 5' RACE reads, holding one entry per CDR3 protein. The sample consists of roughly 2 million distinct CDR3 sequences, just under 50% of them appearing once. Sequences were obtained from blood. The receptors stem from a woman in her thirties or forties in good health.

The CDR3 DNA follows: TGTGCCAGCGCCTCGGGGGGGGGCCCCAACTATGGCTACACCTTC. It specifies CASASGGGPNYGYTF. The chain joins TRBV28 to TRBJ1-2; TRBD1 is a possible D gene (6 bases). The V gene's germline CDR1 is MDHEN and CDR2 SYDVKM. V lost 8 bases and J 2 bases, leaving 18 bases between the germline ends. CDR3 length equals 15 residues.

This clonotype was counted a few times. This may be a read error: a much more frequent sequence differs by one nucleotide. The chain is built from TRBV12-3 or TRBV12-4 and TRBJ1-2, with D unresolved. The CDR3 length is 11 residues. The ends were cut back, 7 bases at V and 1 base at J, with 4 bases in the middle. CDR3: CASIDNYGYTF. For the CDR3, the DNA is TGTGCCAGCATCGATAACTATGGCTACACCTTC.

The V gene is TRBV20-1, the J gene TRBJ2-3, with TRBD1 matching over 10 bases. The J segment lost 3 bases and the V segment lost 3 bases, leaving 15 bases of the junction unmatched. CDR1 and CDR2 (germline): DFQATT, SNEGSKA (reference sequence). This CDR3 is built from 18 residues. Here the CDR3 DNA reads TGCAGTGCTAGTAGTTCGGAGGACAGGGGGTTAGAGACAGATACGCAGTATTTT. It specifies CSASSSEDRGLETDTQYF.

The table lists this clonotype with many counts. V gene TRBV14 combines with J gene TRBJ1-2; D unresolved. There are 15 residues in the CDR3. Germline loops: CDR1 SGHDN, CDR2 FVKESK. Trimming removed 0 bases at V and 1 base at J, with 9 bases between. The CDR3 loop is CASSQDFSDNYGYTF. CDR3 bases: TGTGCCAGCAGCCAAGATTTTTCGGATAACTATGGCTACACCTTC.

This clonotype was observed a handful of times. The CDR3 DNA reads TGCAGCGTTATGACCGGGTTGAGCTCCTACAATGAGCAGTTCTTC. Translation: CSVMTGLSSYNEQFF. The chain uses TRBV29-1 and TRBJ2-1; no definite D call. Germline CDR1 SQVTM, CDR2 ANQGSEA. The V and J ends lost 5 bases and 0 bases respectively, with 14 bases between them. The CDR3 contains 15 residues.

J is TRBJ1-1 and V is TRBV29-1; TRBD1 agrees at 7 bases. The CDR3 contains 11 residues. J was trimmed by 7 bases and V by 7 bases; bases with no gene match: 6. Germline assignment: CDR1 SQVTM and CDR2 ANQGSEA. DNA of the CDR3: TGCAGCGGTTCGACAGGGAGTGAAGCTTTCTTT. This gives the protein CSGSTGSEAFF. The variable domain in full, with the rest retrieved from reference TRBV29-1 and TRBJ1-1, is SAVISQKPSRDICQRGTSLTIQCQVDSQVTMMFWYRQQPGQSLTLIATANQGSEATYESGFVIDKFPISRPNLTFSTLTVSNMSPEDSSIYLCSGSTGSEAFFGQGTRLTVV.

This clonotype occurred a few times. The V and J genes are TRBV7-2 and TRBJ2-3; possible D gene TRBD1, 6 bases. Trimming removed 2 bases from V and 1 base from J, with 13 bases in between. This CDR3 has 16 residues. The V gene's germline CDR1 is SGHTA and CDR2 FQGNSA. This chain's CDR3 is CASSLRVTGRTDTQYF. The CDR3 coding sequence is TGTGCCAGCAGCTTACGGGTGACAGGTCGCACAGATACGCAGTATTTT.

This CDR3 is CSVERGQGIGYGYTF. CDR3 nucleotide sequence: TGCAGCGTGGAGAGAGGACAGGGGATTGGGTATGGCTACACCTTC. The chain joins TRBV29-1 to TRBJ1-2; 9 bases fit TRBD1. V shed 6 bases and J 5 bases; nucleotides not matched to a gene: 13. The CDR3 contains 15 residues. The germline V gene encodes CDR1 SQVTM and CDR2 ANQGSEA.

V gene TRBV4-3 combines with J gene TRBJ2-3, with D possibly matching TRBD2 (6 bases). The CDR3 extends over 16 amino acids. The germline gives CDR1 LGHNA, CDR2 YSLEER. With 4 bases removed from V and 4 bases from J, the gap between germline ends came to 18 bases. The DNA for the CDR3 is TGCGCCAGCAGCCGGGGGGACTCCCCGGGCCCAGATACGCAGTATTTT. It is translated as CASSRGDSPGPDTQYF.

Only a few counts were recorded for this clonotype. The V and J genes are TRBV27 and TRBJ2-7; no firm D call. The CDR3 contains 14 residues. The germline V gene encodes CDR1 MNHEY and CDR2 SMNVEV (reference sequence). Trimming removed 5 bases at V and 0 bases at J, with 11 bases between. The CDR3 DNA is TGTGCCAGCAGTCTTACGGTGGGCTCCTACGAGCAGTACTTC. Translation: CASSLTVGSYEQYF.

The J gene is TRBJ1-2, the V gene TRBV4-3; no clear D gene. This CDR3 is 14 amino acids long. Germline V lookup: CDR1 LGHNA, CDR2 YSLEER. The V end lost 0 bases, the J end lost 8 bases, and 13 bases lay between the germline ends. The CDR3 bases are TGCGCCAGCAGCCAAGAATTGCGATTGTGGGGCTACACCTTC. This gives the protein CASSQELRLWGYTF.

The chain joins TRBV5-1 to TRBJ2-3, with D uncertain. V was shortened by 0 bases and J by 2 bases, with 10 bases between the two germline ends. Germline lookup yields CDR1 SGHRS and CDR2 YFSETQ. This CDR3 has 15 amino acids. The chain's CDR3 is CASSLDSPNTDTQYF. The CDR3 region has the DNA TGCGCCAGCAGCTTGGACTCCCCAAACACAGATACGCAGTATTTT.

This chain joins TRBV18 and TRBJ2-5; either TRBD1 or TRBD2 may fit D (5 bases each). V was shortened by 4 bases and J by 1 base, with 10 bases between the two germline ends. Germline CDR1 reads KGHSH; CDR2 reads LQKENI. This CDR3 contains 14 residues. CDR3 region: CASSQGPTQETQYF. As DNA, the CDR3 is TGTGCCAGCTCACAGGGACCGACCCAAGAGACCCAGTACTTC.

The chain uses TRBV12-3 or TRBV12-4 and TRBJ1-1; D gene uncertain. Trimming took 6 bases from V and 0 from J, leaving 14 bases between them. The CDR3 loop spans 15 amino acids. The CDR3 DNA reads TGTGCCAGCAGGTCCGGACGGAACATGAACACTGAAGCTTTCTTT. Protein: CASRSGRNMNTEAFF.

J is TRBJ2-1 and V is TRBV25-1; D is possibly TRBD2 (5 bases). The DNA end is more similar to TRBJ2-7, so the J call may be wrong. There are 13 residues in the CDR3. CDR1 MGHDK and CDR2 SYGVNS come from the germline V gene. Written as DNA, the CDR3 is TGTGCCAGCAGTGAATACGGGGTTAATGAGCAGTACTTC. Translating it yields CASSEYGVNEQYF.

This clonotype was counted a few times. This rearrangement joins TRBV6-1 to TRBJ2-1; D possibly corresponds to TRBD2 (5 bases). Deletions cut 8 bases from V and 2 bases from J, with 10 bases between. CDR1 MNHNS and CDR2 SASEGT come from the germline V gene. The CDR3 has 13 amino acids. The chain's CDR3 is CASVRAPYNEQFF. The CDR3 coding sequence is TGTGCCAGCGTGAGGGCTCCCTACAATGAGCAGTTCTTC.

This clonotype came up a few times. The gene calls are TRBV24-1 and TRBJ2-5; D remains unclear. The CDR3 runs to 13 residues. V lost 12 bases and J 5 bases, leaving 18 bases between the germline ends. Per the germline V gene, CDR1 is KGHDR and CDR2 is SFDVKD. CDR3 loop: CASSSGSGETQYF. In DNA form, the CDR3 reads TGTGCCTCGAGCTCGGGTTCCGGGGAGACCCAGTACTTC.

This clonotype has more than one count but fewer than ten. V and J are TRBV5-1 and TRBJ1-2; the match to TRBD1 covers 8 bases. The germline gives CDR1 SGHRS, CDR2 YFSETQ. The CDR3 is 15 residues long. The V gene end was trimmed by 3 bases and the J gene end by 8 bases; junction bases not matched to a gene: 12. Here the CDR3 reads CASSSGQGGSYGYTF. In nucleotides, the CDR3 is TGCGCCAGCAGCTCAGGACAGGGAGGCTCCTACGGCTACACCTTC.

V is TRBV5-1 and J is TRBJ2-5; 11 positions match TRBD2. Trimming took 2 bases from V and 11 from J; bases not matched to a gene: 8. From germline, CDR1 is SGHRS and CDR2 YFSETQ. The CDR3 has 14 amino acids. CDR3 in amino acids: CASSFELAGEEQYF. CDR3 DNA sequence: TGCGCCAGCAGCTTTGAACTAGCGGGGGAAGAGCAGTACTTC.

This clonotype came up a few times. The chain has TRBV4-3 and TRBJ2-5; maybe TRBD1 (6 bases). In germline, CDR1 is LGHNA, CDR2 YSLEER. V was trimmed by 2 bases and J by 6 bases, leaving 10 bases between them. The CDR3 runs to 13 residues. The CDR3, as DNA: TGCGCCAGCAGCCAAAGCCAGGGGCAGACCCAGTACTTC. It specifies CASSQSQGQTQYF.

The chain combines TRBV6-5 with TRBJ2-7, with D perhaps TRBD2 (6 bases). Between the trimmed V and J ends, which lost 0 bases and 10 bases, there was a span of 13 bases. This CDR3 has 13 residues. Germline values: CDR1 MNHEY, CDR2 SVGAGI. CDR3 sequence: CASSYSLRGIQYF. The DNA of the CDR3 is TGTGCCAGCAGTTACTCGTTGCGGGGAATCCAGTACTTC.

This clonotype was counted a few times. V gene TRBV7-8 combines with J gene TRBJ2-1, with D perhaps TRBD2 (5 bases). Trimming cost V 0 bases and J 6 bases, with 15 bases left between them. Germline V CDR1 and CDR2: SGHVS, FQNEAQ. This CDR3 has 16 amino acids. The CDR3 spells CASSLARTSLRNEQFF. CDR3 in DNA: TGTGCCAGCAGCTTAGCGCGAACTAGTCTTCGCAATGAGCAGTTCTTC.

In its sample, this clonotype was seen a few times. The chain recombines TRBV6-5 with TRBJ2-7; D gene unclear. The CDR3 length is 13 residues. Trimming left V 4 bases short and J 3 bases short, with 10 bases between. Per the germline V gene, CDR1 is MNHEY and CDR2 is SVGAGI. For the CDR3, the DNA is TGTGCCAGCAGTTTTGGACCACTCTACGAGCAGTACTTC. As protein: CASSFGPLYEQYF.

This clonotype has only a few counts. The chain uses TRBV7-2 and TRBJ2-3; D might be TRBD2 (7 bases). CDR3 length: 13 amino acids. V was trimmed by 9 bases and J by 6 bases, leaving 16 bases between them. Looked up from germline, CDR1 is SGHTA and CDR2 is FQGNSA. Written as DNA, the CDR3 is TGTGCCAGTTCTGAGGGGGGGAAGGATACGCAGTATTTT. Translated, it gives CASSEGGKDTQYF.

V gene TRBV7-8 combines with J gene TRBJ1-4; D gene ambiguous. CDR1 is SGHVS, CDR2 FQNEAQ, per germline. This CDR3 is 12 amino acids long. The ends were cut back, 5 bases at V and 8 bases at J, with 9 bases in the middle. The CDR3 protein is CASSQSFEKLFF. For the CDR3, the DNA is TGTGCCAGCAGCCAGAGTTTCGAAAAACTGTTTTTT.

V and J are TRBV25-1 and TRBJ1-2; 9 nucleotides agree with TRBD1. Germline V gene data show CDR1 as MGHDK and CDR2 as SYGVNS. CDR3 length equals 15 residues. With 4 bases clipped from V and 3 bases from J, the junction kept 6 bases outside the gene matches. Written as DNA, the CDR3 is TGTGCCAGCAGTGGACAACAGGGGGCGGACTATGGCTACACCTTC. The encoded protein is CASSGQQGADYGYTF.

This clonotype appeared many times. The rearrangement uses TRBV6-2 or TRBV6-3 and TRBJ2-1; D uncertain. Germline V lookup: CDR1 MNHEY, CDR2 SVGEGT. The CDR3 covers 16 residues. V was cut by 6 bases and J by 0 bases, with 15 bases left in between. The CDR3 protein is CASSDPAPSSYNEQFF. The CDR3 region has the DNA TGTGCCAGCAGCGACCCCGCTCCGAGCTCCTACAATGAGCAGTTCTTC.